Following are 21 T cell receptor beta chains from one sample sequenced in a study of T-cell memory formation after mild COVID-19. TCRdb called the 5' RACE reads again in MiXCR, with one record for every CDR3 protein. The sample yields 300,000 to 400,000 distinct CDR3 sequences, 15% to 20% seen once. Input material: PBMCs or a T cell subset sorted from them (not recorded which). The receptors come from a young man who had mild COVID-19 (a few samples of this study predate the infection). Cell type and time point are not known.

This chain uses TRBV4-3 with TRBJ2-3; D might be TRBD2 (6 bases). This CDR3 is built from 14 residues. Trimming removed 4 bases at V and 2 bases at J, with 10 bases between. The germline CDR1 and CDR2 sequences are LGHNA and YSLEER. The CDR3 loop reads CASSPEGITDTQYF. The CDR3 nucleotides are TGCGCCAGCAGCCCGGAGGGGATCACAGATACGCAGTATTTT.

This clonotype has just a few counts. The rearrangement uses TRBV5-1 and TRBJ2-3; the match to TRBD2 covers 10 bases. From germline, CDR1 is SGHRS and CDR2 YFSETQ. J lost 3 bases, V lost 0 bases, and 4 bases had no gene match. The CDR3 contains 16 residues. The CDR3 sequence is CASSLVPSGGTDTQYF. The DNA for the CDR3 is TGCGCCAGCAGCTTGGTTCCTAGCGGGGGAACAGATACGCAGTATTTT.

The V call is TRBV20-1, the J call TRBJ2-3; 10 nucleotides align to TRBD1. The length of the CDR3 is 13 residues. The V and J ends lost 6 bases and 4 bases, in that order; junction bases with no gene match: 4. Germline V CDR1 and CDR2: DFQATT, SNEGSKA (reference sequence). The CDR3 is CSAPTGGADTQYF. The CDR3 region has the DNA TGCAGTGCCCCGACAGGGGGCGCAGATACGCAGTATTTT.

The rearrangement links TRBV20-1 to TRBJ2-2; 9 nucleotides match TRBD2. The V gene end was trimmed by 2 bases and the J gene end by 5 bases; junction bases not matched to a gene: 3. The CDR3 runs 14 residues. Germline V gene data show CDR1 as DFQATT and CDR2 as SNEGSKA (reference sequence). The CDR3 nucleotides are TGCAGTGCTAGATGGCTAGCGGGAACCGGGGAGCTGTTTTTT. Amino acids: CSARWLAGTGELFF.

Notes on this clonotype: One junction end disagrees with the germline gene, perhaps due to a read error. The chain joins TRBV12-3 or TRBV12-4 to TRBJ1-2; D perhaps matches TRBD1 (6 bases). This CDR3 spans 11 amino acids. In nucleotides, the CDR3 is TGTGCCAGCAGTTTAGGGGGGGCTAGCGCCTTC. This gives the protein CASSLGGASAF.

V gene TRBV25-1 combines with J gene TRBJ1-2; D not certain. CDR1 MGHDK and CDR2 SYGVNS come from the germline V gene. Trimming shortened V by 3 bases and J by 7 bases, and 6 bases separated the two germline ends. The CDR3 runs to 11 residues. The CDR3 region has the DNA TGTGCCAGCAGTGAGGGAGTTGGCTACACCTTC. Protein: CASSEGVGYTF.

There are a few counts of this clonotype. The rearrangement links TRBV7-6 to TRBJ1-4, with D unclear. Between the trimmed V and J ends, which lost 1 base and 4 bases, there was a span of 7 bases. The CDR3 extends over 14 amino acids. Germline lookup yields CDR1 SGHVS and CDR2 FNYEAQ. CDR3 coding DNA: TGTGCCAGCAGCTTAGACCGGAATAATGAAAAACTGTTTTTT. It specifies CASSLDRNNEKLFF.

The V gene is TRBV7-9, the J gene TRBJ2-7; possibly TRBD2 for D (5 bases). Germline V gene lookup returns CDR1 SEHNR and CDR2 FQNEAQ (reference sequence). This CDR3 comprises 15 residues. The V end was cut by 4 bases, the J end by 3 bases, with 16 bases between. The CDR3 loop is CASSSKHGVYYEQYF. The CDR3 region has the DNA TGTGCCAGCAGCTCCAAACACGGGGTCTACTACGAGCAGTACTTC.

V and J are TRBV29-1 and TRBJ1-2, with 10 bases that match TRBD1. CDR3 length equals 14 residues. Germline trimming cut 4 bases from V and 3 bases from J; bases unmatched to any gene: 5. Germline loops: CDR1 SQVTM, CDR2 ANQGSEA. The CDR3 nucleotides are TGCAGCGTTGCGACAGGGGGCACTGACTATGGCTACACCTTC. Its protein is CSVATGGTDYGYTF.

The sample holds a few counts of this clonotype. CDR3 protein: CASSYEGSYEQYV. For the CDR3, the DNA is TGTGCCAGCAGTTATGAGGGTTCCTACGAGCAGTACGTC. The genes are TRBV6-6 and TRBJ2-7, with D tentatively TRBD2 (5 bases). The CDR3 is 13 amino acids. V was shortened by 3 bases and J by 1 base, with 7 bases between the two germline ends. CDR1 and CDR2 from the germline V gene are MNHNY and SVGAGI (reference sequence).

This chain uses TRBV7-2 with TRBJ2-1, with a weak D call TRBD1 (6 bases). The CDR3 is 15 amino acids. The germline V gene encodes CDR1 SGHTA and CDR2 FQGNSA. With 6 bases removed from V and 3 bases from J, the gap between germline ends came to 15 bases. CDR3 sequence: CASRKTGFDYNEQFF. The CDR3 DNA is TGTGCCAGCAGAAAAACAGGGTTTGACTACAATGAGCAGTTCTTC.

Worth noting for this clonotype: At one boundary the junction diverges from the germline segment, which might be a read error. The V call is TRBV7-9, the J call TRBJ1-2; TRBD1 is a possible D gene (5 bases). The length of the CDR3 is 11 residues. CDR1 is SEHNR and CDR2 is FQNEAQ in the germline V gene (reference sequence). DNA for the CDR3: TGTGCCAGCAGCTCTCTCGGGGCAGCCAACTTC. It translates to CASSSLGAANF.

The chain couples TRBV12-3 or TRBV12-4 to TRBJ2-4; D gene uncertain. V was pared by 0 bases and J by 13 bases, with 19 bases between. The length of the CDR3 is 15 residues. CDR3 DNA sequence: TGTGCCAGCAGTTTAGCGGATTTAGACCGTCGTTCGCAGTACTTC. It yields the protein CASSLADLDRRSQYF.

This clonotype was counted a few times. The V gene is TRBV5-5, the J gene TRBJ1-5; D unresolved. Trimming shortened V by 2 bases and J by 0 bases, and 6 bases separated the two germline ends. Germline CDR1 reads SGHKS; CDR2 reads YYEKEE (reference sequence). The length of the CDR3 is 14 residues. DNA of the CDR3: TGTGCCAGCAGCTTCGACTTTAGCAATCAGCCCCAGCATTTT. Protein product: CASSFDFSNQPQHF.

In its sample, this clonotype was seen many times. The V and J genes are TRBV7-2 and TRBJ1-1; D call uncertain. The V gene lost 1 base and the J gene lost 3 bases, with 3 bases spanning the gap. The germline CDR1 and CDR2 sequences are SGHTA and FQGNSA. This CDR3 region has 12 residues. Here the CDR3 DNA reads TGTGCCAGCAGCTTAGAGTACACTGAAGCTTTCTTT. This translates into CASSLEYTEAFF.

This clonotype has a handful of counts. The rearrangement uses TRBV5-4 and TRBJ2-4; no definite D call. CDR1 and CDR2 from the germline V gene are SGHNT and YYREEE (reference sequence). There are 13 residues in the CDR3. The V gene lost 0 bases and the J gene lost 7 bases, with 8 bases spanning the gap. CDR3 sequence (DNA): TGTGCCAGCAGCTTGGTTCCCGGCAACATTCAGTACTTC. Amino acids: CASSLVPGNIQYF. Combining the CDR3 with reference TRBV5-4 and TRBJ2-4 gives the whole variable domain ETGVTQSPTHLIKTRGQQVTLRCSSQSGHNTVSWYQQALGQGPQFIFQYYREEENGRGNFPPRFSGLQFPNYSSELNVNALELDDSALYLCASSLVPGNIQYFGAGTRLSVL.

This clonotype was recorded a few times. The chain carries TRBV7-2 and TRBJ1-1; 7 nucleotides align to TRBD1. The CDR3 contains 13 residues. V lost 5 bases to trimming and J lost 1 base; unmatched junction nucleotides: 1. Germline values: CDR1 SGHTA, CDR2 FQGNSA. The CDR3 sequence is CASSDRANTEAFF. The CDR3 DNA reads as TGTGCCAGCAGCGACAGGGCGAACACTGAAGCTTTCTTT.

CDR3 sequence: CAISEGQGHEQYV. The CDR3 DNA sequence: TGTGCCATCAGTGAGGGACAGGGACACGAGCAGTACGTC. This chain links TRBV10-3 with TRBJ2-7; 8 bases agree with TRBD1. This CDR3 has 13 amino acids. Germline CDR1 ENHRY, CDR2 SYGVKD. With 2 bases clipped from V and 5 bases from J, the junction kept 2 bases outside the gene matches.

The sample holds a few counts of this clonotype. The rearrangement uses TRBV18 and TRBJ2-7; D is tentatively TRBD1 or TRBD2 (5 bases each). Germline V gene data show CDR1 as KGHSH and CDR2 as LQKENI. The CDR3 is 16 amino acids. Trimming cost V 5 bases and J 0 bases, with 17 bases left between them. CDR3 loop: CASSTQPTGASYEQYF. CDR3 nucleotide sequence: TGTGCCAGCTCAACTCAACCAACCGGGGCCTCCTACGAGCAGTACTTC.

This clonotype has a handful of counts. The chain links TRBV6-5 to TRBJ2-4, with D unresolved. Germline CDR1 and CDR2: MNHEY and SVGAGI. V was pared by 0 bases and J by 0 bases, with 9 bases between. The CDR3 sequence is 16 residues long. The DNA of the CDR3 is TGTGCCAGCAGTTACTCGGGGTTGGCAGCCAAAAACATTCAGTACTTC. Protein: CASSYSGLAAKNIQYF.

The rearrangement links TRBV4-1 to TRBJ2-1; TRBD1 might be the D (5 bases). In germline, CDR1 is MGHRA, CDR2 YSYEKL. The V gene lost 0 bases and the J gene lost 9 bases, with 15 bases spanning the gap. The CDR3 runs to 15 residues. CDR3 nucleotides: TGCGCCAGCAGCCAAGAACATAGGGGCATCGGTGAGCAGTTCTTC. Translating gives CASSQEHRGIGEQFF.